The source of this TCR beta chain is a study of graft-versus-host responses after intestinal transplantation. This CDR3 is 15 amino acids long. Germline assignment: CDR1 LNHDA and CDR2 SQIVND (reference sequence). Between the trimmed V and J ends, which lost 5 bases and 9 bases, there was a span of 20 bases. Repertoires were generated with immunoSEQ multiplex PCR, while TCRdb's copy carries only in-frame clones and drops some. The table has 40,000 or so clones, over 80% seen once; the top ten hold 3.5%. This clonotype was obtained from a human patient who received an intestinal transplant, so some T cells may come from the graft donor. The rearrangement links TRBV19 to TRBJ1-5; possible D gene TRBD1, 5 bases. The specimen comprised PBMCs, sampled more than 950 days after transplant. The CDR3 sequence is CASSPGTNGGTPQHF. The CDR3 DNA is TGTGCCAGTAGTCCCGGGACCAATGGAGGGACGCCCCAGCATTTT.